The 9 T cell receptor beta chains given below trace back to one sample, sequenced in a study of tissue T cells after allogeneic stem cell transplantation. Libraries were prepared by immunoSEQ multiplex PCR; TCRdb keeps only in-frame clonotypes and omits some of them. The table includes 2,500 to 3,500 clones, about three fifths detected once. Described time point: mouse harvest day 7 after allogeneic transplant. Mouse grafts combined 10^7 T-cell-depleted bone marrow cells with 10^6 splenic CD5+ T cells. Sample: gut tissue. The receptors originated from a female BALB/c mouse given C57BL/6 T cells with graft-versus-host disease after an allogeneic hematopoietic cell transplant.

Concerning this clone: These gene names are mouse names. With the read ending 1 residue before the CDR3 end, the germline J gene is used to fill in that end. The rearrangement links TRBV26 to TRBJ2-5; D gene ambiguous. CDR1 KGHPV and CDR2 FQNQEV come from the germline V gene (reference sequence). V lost 3 bases and J lost 2, with 6 bases in between. The length of the CDR3 is 13 residues. The part of the CDR3 DNA that was read is TGTGCCAGCAGTCTAAACAGCCAAGACACCCAGTAC. Its translation is CASSLNSQDTQY. The CDR3 in full is CASSLNSQDTQYF.

Concerning this clone: Genes and germline come from the mouse. The CDR3 end falls 1 residue outside the read, so it is completed with the germline J gene. The chain is built from TRBV3 and TRBJ2-3; no reliable D call. The CDR3 has 11 amino acids. With 1 base removed from V and 5 bases from J, the gap between germline ends came to 1 base. Germline CDR1 is SNHLY and CDR2 is FYNGKV (reference sequence). The CDR3 bases that were read are TGTGCCAGCAGCTTAGTAGAAACGCTGTAT. Its translation is CASSLVETLY. The whole CDR3 region reads CASSLVETLYF.

Notes on this clone: Mouse gene names apply. The read falls 1 residue short of the CDR3 end, and the missing part is taken from the germline J gene. The chain joins TRBV12-2 to TRBJ2-5; the match to TRBD2 covers 10 bases. V dropped 2 bases and J dropped 2; count of bases not matched to a gene: 0. CDR1 SGHLS and CDR2 HYDKME come from the germline V gene. The CDR3 covers 14 residues. The CDR3 loop reads CASSRTGGQDTQYF. The covered CDR3 bases are TGTGCCAGCTCTCGGACTGGGGGCCAAGACACCCAGTAC.

This clone was picked up one time. Gene and germline names: mouse. The read ends 1 residue before the CDR3 terminus; that terminus is restored from the germline J gene. This chain connects TRBV31 to TRBJ1-2, with D maybe TRBD1 (6 bases). V gave up 1 base and J gave up 5 bases, with 11 bases separating them. Germline CDR1 and CDR2: GKSSPN and SITVG. The CDR3 is 13 amino acids. The CDR3 sequence: CAWSRGHESDYTF. The sequenced CDR3 bases are TGTGCCTGGAGTCGGGGGCACGAATCCGACTACACC.

Worth noting for this clone: All gene names here are mouse names. The CDR3 DNA, read in part, is TGTGCCAGCAGCCCCTACTGGGGGAACTATGCTGAGCAGTTC. Amino acids: CASSPYWGNYAEQF. The entire CDR3 protein reads CASSPYWGNYAEQFF. The chain is built from TRBV4 and TRBJ2-1; 8 bases agree with TRBD2. The CDR3 end falls 1 residue outside the read, so it is completed with the germline J gene. Losses at the gene ends were 5 bases for V and 1 base for J; bases not matched to a gene: 4. The CDR3 covers 15 residues. Per the germline V gene, CDR1 is LGHDT and CDR2 is YNNKQL (reference sequence).

Worth noting for this clone: Genes here carry mouse names. Read coverage stops 1 residue before the CDR3 terminus; the germline J gene supplies the remainder. The genes are TRBV4 and TRBJ2-5; 8 nucleotides agree with TRBD2. V lost 4 bases to trimming and J lost 6 bases; unmatched junction nucleotides: 0. Germline CDR1 LGHDT, CDR2 YNNKQL (reference sequence). The CDR3 spans 12 residues. The covered CDR3 bases are TGTGCCAGCAGCTGGACTGGGGACACCCAGTAC. Translation: CASSWTGDTQY. The entire CDR3 protein reads CASSWTGDTQYF.

With regard to this clone: The gene symbols are mouse symbols. The CDR3 bases that were read are TGTGCCAGCAGTCTGGACAGTTCTGGAAATACGCTCTAT. It yields the protein CASSLDSSGNTLY. The entire CDR3 reads CASSLDSSGNTLYF. The genes are TRBV26 and TRBJ1-3; weak D call: TRBD1 (5 bases). The read gets to within 1 residue of the CDR3 end, and the germline J gene fills in the rest. V lost 2 bases, J lost 0 bases, and 5 bases lay in between. Per germline, CDR1 KGHPV and CDR2 FQNQEV (reference sequence). This CDR3 comprises 14 residues.

For this clone: The germline and genes are mouse ones. The CDR3 bases that were read are TGTGCCAGCAGCTCGACAGGGGGTAATTCGCCCCTCTAC. It yields the protein CASSSTGGNSPLY. The entire CDR3 protein reads CASSSTGGNSPLYF. The gene calls are TRBV4 and TRBJ1-6, with 9 bases aligning to TRBD1. Read data end 1 residue before the CDR3 end; the end is taken from the germline J gene. TRBJ1-6 is given ORF status, its function remaining uncertain. Germline loops: CDR1 LGHDT, CDR2 YNNKQL (reference sequence). This CDR3 contains 14 residues. With V trimmed by 4 bases and J by 6 bases, 1 base remained unmatched.

To note about this clone: Any gene name here is a mouse gene name. The read ends 1 residue shy of where the CDR3 ends; the end is completed using the germline J gene. J is TRBJ1-3 and V is TRBV26; D call uncertain. Germline values: CDR1 KGHPV, CDR2 FQNQEV (reference sequence). The CDR3 has 13 residues. V lost 8 bases and J lost 0, with 8 bases in between. CDR3 region: CASSEISGNTLYF. Incomplete CDR3 DNA: TGTGCCAGCTCGGAAATTTCTGGAAATACGCTCTAT. Full variable domain (missing parts from reference TRBV26 and TRBJ1-3): NSKVIQTPRYLVKGQGQKAKMRCIPEKGHPVVFWYQQNKNNEFKFLINFQNQEVLQQIDMTEKRFSAECPSNSPCSLEIQSSEAGDSALYLCASSEISGNTLYFGEGSRLIVV.